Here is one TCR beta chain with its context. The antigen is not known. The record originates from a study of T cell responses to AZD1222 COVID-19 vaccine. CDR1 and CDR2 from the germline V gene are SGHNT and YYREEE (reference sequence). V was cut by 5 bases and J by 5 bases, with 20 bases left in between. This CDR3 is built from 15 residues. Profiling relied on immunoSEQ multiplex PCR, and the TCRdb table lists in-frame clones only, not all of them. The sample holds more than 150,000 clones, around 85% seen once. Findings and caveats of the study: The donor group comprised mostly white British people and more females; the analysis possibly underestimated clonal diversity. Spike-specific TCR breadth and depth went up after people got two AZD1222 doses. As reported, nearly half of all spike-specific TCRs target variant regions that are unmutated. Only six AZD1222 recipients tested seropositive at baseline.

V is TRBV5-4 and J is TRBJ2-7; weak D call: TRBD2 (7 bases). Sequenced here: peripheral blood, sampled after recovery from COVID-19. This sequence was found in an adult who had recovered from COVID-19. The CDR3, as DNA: TGTGCCAGCAGTCCGAAGGGGGGGGCGCGTAACGAGCAGTACTTC. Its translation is CASSPKGGARNEQYF.